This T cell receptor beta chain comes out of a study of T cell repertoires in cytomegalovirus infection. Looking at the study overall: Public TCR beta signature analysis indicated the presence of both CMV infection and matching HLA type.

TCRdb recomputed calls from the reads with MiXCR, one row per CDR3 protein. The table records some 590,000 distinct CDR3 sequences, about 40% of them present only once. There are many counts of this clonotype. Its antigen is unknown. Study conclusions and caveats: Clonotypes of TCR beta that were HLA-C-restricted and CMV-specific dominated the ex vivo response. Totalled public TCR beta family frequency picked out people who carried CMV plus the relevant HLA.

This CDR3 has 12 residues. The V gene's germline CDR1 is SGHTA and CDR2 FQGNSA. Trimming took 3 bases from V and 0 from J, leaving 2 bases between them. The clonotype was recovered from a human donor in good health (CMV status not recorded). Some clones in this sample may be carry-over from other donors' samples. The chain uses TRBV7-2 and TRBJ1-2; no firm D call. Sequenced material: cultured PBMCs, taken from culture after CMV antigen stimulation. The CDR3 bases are TGTGCCAGCAGCTTCCCTAACTATGGCTACACCTTC. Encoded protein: CASSFPNYGYTF.